Listed below are T cell receptor beta chains from one sample, sequenced in a study of OX40 agonist ivuxolimab in advanced cancers. The assay was immunoSEQ multiplex PCR, and TCRdb's table has in-frame clones only and misses some. This table holds about 84,000 clones, more than 75% found once. This specimen consisted of CD4+ or CD8+ T cells sorted from blood, obtained in a trial of the OX40 agonist ivuxolimab. All receptors derive from an adult with an advanced solid tumor such as melanoma, head and neck, liver or kidney cancer. Both conserved end residues are part of each CDR3. Size tells how often a clone was seen (once, few, many) or the class of an expanded clone, and some rows leave it out.

clone_size	v_call	j_call	cdr3_aa
.	TRBV28	TRBJ2-1	CASNQNHYNEQFF
.	TRBV5-1	TRBJ2-7	CASSLAQGYDEQYF
.	TRBV5-1	TRBJ2-2	CASYYGSNTGELFF
.	TRBV27	TRBJ2-1	CASSPNGIRNEQFF
.	TRBV28	TRBJ1-1	CASSLEVPGTEAFF
.	TRBV11-2	TRBJ1-6	CASSFGGYNSPLHF
.	TRBV7-2	TRBJ1-2	CASSLSLPTGILGGYTF
.	TRBV4-3	TRBJ1-3	CASSQAGSSGFSGNTIYF
.	TRBV7-9	TRBJ1-3	CASSLVGGKENTIYF
.	TRBV29-1	TRBJ1-1	CSATGGHTEAFF
.	TRBV4-2	TRBJ1-2	CASSQDIWGLQGNYGYTF
.	TRBV5-1	TRBJ2-5	CASSLSGTGKQETQYF
.	TRBV6-5	.	CASRPPGGPFEQYF
.	TRBV19	TRBJ1-1	CASSSRARGSTEAFF
.	TRBV19	TRBJ1-1	CASSIVGQKNTEAFF
few	TRBV6-5	TRBJ2-7	CASRRPGQSYEQYF
.	TRBV11-3	TRBJ2-2	CASGRLAGANTGELFF
once	TRBV7-2	TRBJ1-4	CASSFQGTTNEKLFF
once	TRBV27	TRBJ2-3	CASSHNWDTQYF
.	TRBV5-5	TRBJ1-2	CASSLQGWDYGYTF
.	TRBV14	TRBJ2-1	CASSQELAGAPTHNEQFF
.	TRBV28	TRBJ2-2	CASSPWTSGGGGTGELFF
.	TRBV28	TRBJ1-2	CASSNRGYGYTF
.	TRBV11-2	TRBJ2-2	CASSLVGQAPGELFF
.	TRBV6-6	TRBJ2-7	CASSFGTSGSSYEQYF
.	TRBV7-9	TRBJ2-5	CASSFLGLQETQYF
.	TRBV11-3	TRBJ1-1	CASSSGLDTEAFF
.	TRBV29-1	TRBJ2-3	CSVEGWGQVGTDTQYF
few	TRBV4-3	TRBJ1-3	CASSQVAGAGNTIYF
.	TRBV28	TRBJ1-1	CASSPYRQGGTEAFF
.	TRBV19	TRBJ1-4	CASSAGVRFNEKLFF
.	TRBV28	TRBJ2-7	CASSSWADSQLEQYF
.	TRBV7-2	TRBJ2-1	CASSLVGVDREQFF
.	TRBV6-5	TRBJ2-5	CASRGGGKTQYF
.	TRBV5-1	TRBJ2-5	CASSADQETQYF
once	TRBV7-2	TRBJ2-2	CASRLRANTGELFF
.	TRBV4-2	TRBJ1-1	CASSQDGGTEAFF
.	TRBV4-1	TRBJ2-6	CASSKGSGPLLSGANVLTF
.	TRBV7-2	TRBJ2-5	CASSSHGQETQYF
.	TRBV16	TRBJ1-1	CASSQRDRGSEAFF
once	TRBV25-1	TRBJ2-5	CASSEYRKRETQYF
few	TRBV2	TRBJ1-5	CASRAPGVQPQHF
.	TRBV6-1	TRBJ2-7	CASSASGTAYEQYF
few	TRBV28	TRBJ1-6	CASSLQGVRSPLHF
.	TRBV10-3	TRBJ2-5	CAISTGQGALQETQYF
.	TRBV29-1	TRBJ1-1	CSVEGDKGDTEAFF
once	TRBV6-6	TRBJ1-6	CASRIQSSYNSPLHF
.	TRBV10-3	TRBJ2-7	CAISTPSGGGYEQYF
.	TRBV5-1	TRBJ1-6	CASSFGVRIENSPLHF
.	TRBV28	TRBJ2-7	CASSSLPYEQYF
.	TRBV4-2	TRBJ2-2	CASSPRTTGELFF
.	TRBV7-7	TRBJ2-5	CASSPMGTGVHFQETQYF
.	TRBV11-2	TRBJ1-3	CASSLLERNTIYF
.	TRBV2	TRBJ2-1	CASSPLQKSSYNEQFF